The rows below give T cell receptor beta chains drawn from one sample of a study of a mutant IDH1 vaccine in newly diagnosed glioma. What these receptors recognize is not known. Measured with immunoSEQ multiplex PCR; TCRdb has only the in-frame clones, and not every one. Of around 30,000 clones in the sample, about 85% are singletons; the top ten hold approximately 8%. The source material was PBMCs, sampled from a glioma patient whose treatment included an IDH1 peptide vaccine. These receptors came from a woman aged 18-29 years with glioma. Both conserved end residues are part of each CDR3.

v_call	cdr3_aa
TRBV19	CASRYLEGGGNEAFF
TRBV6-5	CASSVGGNLRQPQHF
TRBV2	CASSLRDYGYTF
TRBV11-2	CASSRLRTFRGQETQYF
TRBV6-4	CASSDGPNTEAFF
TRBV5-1	CASSFAGQGVYTF
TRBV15	CATSIDRTSYEQYF
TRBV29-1	CSVELFSPGSGANVLTF
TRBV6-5	CASSYSGSGDYGYTF
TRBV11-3	CASSLGGSSYNSPLHF
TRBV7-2	CASSPDKLNTEAFF
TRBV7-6	CASSRDRVTNEKLFF
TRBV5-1	CASKIGQTTDTQYF
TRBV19	CASSIEQGASYEQYF
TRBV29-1	CSVESLGLLSSYNEQFF
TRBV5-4	CASSLWGGTEGQFF
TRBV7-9	CASSSYTSQGSYGYTF
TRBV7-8	CASSLGVRQYF
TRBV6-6	CASSSGTGGFEKLFF
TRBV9	CASSVGGTTDTQYF
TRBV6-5	CASMAGGSYEQYF
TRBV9	CASSSGHTEAFF
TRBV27	CASSFPGYNSPLHF
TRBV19	CASSIASGMTYEQYF
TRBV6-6	CASSKGEQFF
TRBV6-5	CASSYSYTGAQPQHF
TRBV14	CASSQGGGPPLNEQFF
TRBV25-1	CASNGQLNTEAFF
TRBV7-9	CASSFAGSYNEQFF
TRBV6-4	CASSQGGLVRNTEAFF
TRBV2	CASNDGLLGLTDTQYF
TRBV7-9	CASSLTPKGTGELFF
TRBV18	CASLDGGKGQPQHF
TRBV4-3	CASSQGGGGGNTIYF
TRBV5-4	CASSFTGELFF
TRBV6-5	CASSPRGEGIYGYTF